This TCR beta chain came from a study of blood T cell repertoires in COVID-19. Whole-study context: The United States, Italy and Spain provided the acute and convalescent COVID-19 samples. Sources were T cells, B-cell-depleted T cells, or PBMCs; the material itself was cDNA or gDNA.

The germline gives CDR1 KGHDR, CDR2 SFDVKD. The CDR3 covers 15 residues. V was pared by 1 base and J by 7 bases, with 3 bases of the junction left unmatched. Clones were read by immunoSEQ multiplex PCR, and TCRdb kept only the in-frame ones, dropping some. The sample lists some 65,000 clones; approximately 93% were seen once. V is TRBV24-1 and J is TRBJ2-3, with 11 positions matching TRBD2. Source material: peripheral blood. This clonotype was sampled from a man aged 70 or older with active COVID-19. CDR3 residues: CATSDFTSGGNTQYF. The CDR3 nucleotides are TGTGCCACCAGTGATTTTACTAGCGGGGGAAATACGCAGTATTTT.